Here is one T cell receptor (beta chain) with its context. An end of the junction differs from the germline gene, which may be a read error. The CDR3 sequence is 14 residues long. CDR1 is ENHRY, CDR2 SYGVKD, per germline. These data are taken from a study of blood T cell repertoires in COVID-19. About the research overall: Specimens from acute and convalescent COVID-19 originated in the United States, Italy and Spain.

In the authors' workflow: Amplifying reference gene primers gave estimates of nucleated cell counts. Repertoires were generated with immunoSEQ multiplex PCR, while TCRdb's copy carries only in-frame clones and drops some. The DNA was the basis for D and trimming; V, J and clone size are from that table. Here the sample spans 200,000 to 250,000 clones, about 86% being singletons. The TCR was taken from a man in his 60s with acute or convalescent COVID-19. The specimen sequenced was peripheral blood. V is TRBV10-3 and J is TRBJ1-1, with D tentatively TRBD1 (6 bases). In DNA, the CDR3 is TGTGCCCTCAGCCCTACAGGGATGAACACTGAAGCTTTCTTT. This encodes CALSPTGMNTEAFF.